The rows below give T cell receptor beta chains drawn from one sample of a study of persistence of HIV-infected CD4 T cells. Clones were sequenced by immunoSEQ multiplex PCR, and TCRdb holds only the in-frame ones, with some missing. Among several thousand clones listed, roughly three fifths were seen once. Their antigen targets remain unknown. This specimen was CD4+ T cells sorted from PBMCs after roughly 20-hour stimulation, taken from a patient who received antiretroviral therapy. The receptors were sampled from an adult man with HIV who was CMV-seropositive. The CDR3 runs from the conserved cysteine through the conserved F or W. D genes are given only for firm matches. Clone size is given for some rows only: seen once, a few or many times, or a class if the clone is expanded.

j_call: TRBJ1-5; d_call: .; v_call: TRBV5-8; clone_size: .; cdr3_nt: TGTGCCAGCAGCTTGGACCCGAATCAGCCCCAGCATTTT; cdr3_aa: CASSLDPNQPQHF
j_call: TRBJ1-5; d_call: .; v_call: TRBV10-2; clone_size: few; cdr3_nt: TGCGCCAGCAGTGAGCCCTGGGACCTTCTGGGCAATCAGCCCCAGCATTTT; cdr3_aa: CASSEPWDLLGNQPQHF
j_call: TRBJ2-7; d_call: .; v_call: TRBV20-1; clone_size: .; cdr3_nt: TGCAGTGCTGCCCCCCGAGAAGAGCAGTACTTC; cdr3_aa: CSAAPREEQYF
j_call: TRBJ1-1; d_call: .; v_call: TRBV7-2; clone_size: .; cdr3_nt: TGTGCCAGCAGCTTAGATCGGGGAACTGAAGCTTTCTTT; cdr3_aa: CASSLDRGTEAFF
j_call: TRBJ2-7; d_call: TRBD1; v_call: TRBV30; clone_size: .; cdr3_nt: TGTGCCTGGAAGGGGGCATACTACGAGCAGTACTTC; cdr3_aa: CAWKGAYYEQYF
j_call: TRBJ1-1; d_call: .; v_call: TRBV3-1/TRBV3-2; clone_size: .; cdr3_nt: TGTGCCAGCAGCCAAGGGGTGGGTAGGTTGGCTTTCTTT; cdr3_aa: CASSQGVGRLAFF
j_call: TRBJ1-2; d_call: TRBD1; v_call: TRBV29-1; clone_size: .; cdr3_nt: TGCAGCGTTTCCTCCGGGACAGGGGATTTCTATGGCTACACCTTC; cdr3_aa: CSVSSGTGDFYGYTF
j_call: TRBJ2-3; d_call: TRBD2; v_call: TRBV5-1; clone_size: .; cdr3_nt: TGCGCCAGCAGCTTGAGCGGGGCCACAGATACGCAGTATTTT; cdr3_aa: CASSLSGATDTQYF
j_call: TRBJ1-5; d_call: .; v_call: TRBV6-6; clone_size: once; cdr3_nt: TGTGCCAGCAGTCTCGTCACAGGGCCTCAGACTAATCAGCCCCAGCATTTT; cdr3_aa: CASSLVTGPQTNQPQHF
j_call: TRBJ1-2; d_call: TRBD1; v_call: TRBV4-2; clone_size: .; cdr3_nt: TGTGCCAGCAGCCATAAGGGACAGGGGGCAAACTATGGCTACACCTTC; cdr3_aa: CASSHKGQGANYGYTF
j_call: TRBJ1-2; d_call: TRBD1; v_call: TRBV6-6; clone_size: .; cdr3_nt: TGTGCCAGCAGTTTCACACAGGGGGCAGAAGGCTACACCTTC; cdr3_aa: CASSFTQGAEGYTF
j_call: TRBJ2-7; d_call: .; v_call: TRBV6-5; clone_size: medium-sized; cdr3_nt: TGTGCCAGCGGGCAAGCCTACGAGCAGTACTTC; cdr3_aa: CASGQAYEQYF
j_call: TRBJ1-4; d_call: TRBD1; v_call: TRBV7-2; clone_size: .; cdr3_nt: TGTGCCAGCAGCCAGGGACAGGCTGGTGAAAAACTGTTTTTT; cdr3_aa: CASSQGQAGEKLFF
j_call: TRBJ1-5; d_call: .; v_call: TRBV21-1; clone_size: medium-sized; cdr3_nt: TGTGCCAGCAGCAAAGTTCTTCGGGACGGCGGCCGGGGTGATCAGCCCCAGCATTTT; cdr3_aa: CASSKVLRDGGRGDQPQHF
j_call: TRBJ1-2; d_call: TRBD1; v_call: TRBV3-1/TRBV3-2; clone_size: .; cdr3_nt: TGTGCCAGCAGCCAAGTATTAACAGGGGGCGCGGCCTATGGCTACACCTTC; cdr3_aa: CASSQVLTGGAAYGYTF
j_call: TRBJ1-3; d_call: .; v_call: TRBV10-3; clone_size: .; cdr3_nt: TGTGCCATCAGTGACTCGGACAGATTCTCTGGAAACACCATATATTTT; cdr3_aa: CAISDSDRFSGNTIYF
j_call: TRBJ2-3; d_call: .; v_call: TRBV6-5; clone_size: .; cdr3_nt: TGTGCCAGTAAGGGGGGGATCAGCACAGATACGCAGTATTTT; cdr3_aa: CASKGGISTDTQYF
j_call: TRBJ1-2; d_call: TRBD1; v_call: TRBV2; clone_size: few; cdr3_nt: TGTGCCAGCAAGGGACAGCTCTATGGCTACACCTTC; cdr3_aa: CASKGQLYGYTF
j_call: TRBJ2-3; d_call: .; v_call: TRBV11-3; clone_size: medium-sized; cdr3_nt: TGTGCCAGCAGCTTAGATGCTTCCGTGGGTACGCAGTATTTT; cdr3_aa: CASSLDASVGTQYF
j_call: TRBJ1-1; d_call: .; v_call: TRBV19; clone_size: .; cdr3_nt: TGTGCCAGTATTCAGAAGGTGAACACTGAAGCTTTCTTT; cdr3_aa: CASIQKVNTEAFF
j_call: TRBJ1-5; d_call: .; v_call: TRBV3-1/TRBV3-2; clone_size: .; cdr3_nt: TGTGCCAGCAGTCCCCGGGGGGGTAGCAATCAGCCCCAGCATTTT; cdr3_aa: CASSPRGGSNQPQHF
j_call: TRBJ1-1; d_call: .; v_call: TRBV9; clone_size: .; cdr3_nt: TGTGCCAGCAGCGCCCTGACAGGGAACACTGAAGCTTTCTTT; cdr3_aa: CASSALTGNTEAFF
j_call: TRBJ2-7; d_call: TRBD2; v_call: TRBV20-1; clone_size: once; cdr3_nt: TGCAGTGCTAGTAAAGCGGGAGTAATCTACGAGCAGTACTTC; cdr3_aa: CSASKAGVIYEQYF
j_call: TRBJ2-1; d_call: TRBD2; v_call: TRBV6-1; clone_size: .; cdr3_nt: TGTGCCAGCAGTGGGACTAGCGGGACCATCCAAGAGACCCAGTTCTTC; cdr3_aa: CASSGTSGTIQETQFF
j_call: TRBJ1-5; d_call: .; v_call: TRBV5-4; clone_size: few; cdr3_nt: TGTGCCAGCAGCTTGACAGGGAGCAATCAGCCCCAGCATTTT; cdr3_aa: CASSLTGSNQPQHF
j_call: TRBJ2-7; d_call: TRBD1; v_call: TRBV10-3; clone_size: medium-sized; cdr3_nt: TGTGCCATCAGTGGGACAGGGTCCTCCTACGAGCAGTACTTC; cdr3_aa: CAISGTGSSYEQYF
j_call: TRBJ1-6; d_call: .; v_call: TRBV10-3; clone_size: .; cdr3_nt: TGTGCCGCGGCGGGATTCGGAGCACCCCTCCACTTT; cdr3_aa: CAAAGFGAPLHF
j_call: TRBJ1-4; d_call: .; v_call: TRBV4-1; clone_size: .; cdr3_nt: TGCGCCAGCAGCCAAGATCTGGGAGCCTTCAATGAAAAACTGTTTTTT; cdr3_aa: CASSQDLGAFNEKLFF
j_call: TRBJ2-7; d_call: TRBD1; v_call: TRBV7-9; clone_size: .; cdr3_nt: TGTGCCAGCAGCCCATACAGGGGGCGGAGGATGAGCTCCTACGAGCAGTACTTC; cdr3_aa: CASSPYRGRRMSSYEQYF
j_call: TRBJ2-7; d_call: TRBD1; v_call: TRBV5-1; clone_size: .; cdr3_nt: TGCGCCAGCAGCTTGGGGACAGGGGAGGAAAGCGAGCAGTACTTC; cdr3_aa: CASSLGTGEESEQYF
j_call: TRBJ2-2; d_call: TRBD1; v_call: TRBV19; clone_size: large; cdr3_nt: TGTGCCAGTAGTATTATCGACAGGGGGCGCACCGGGGAGCTGTTTTTT; cdr3_aa: CASSIIDRGRTGELFF
j_call: TRBJ1-1; d_call: TRBD1; v_call: TRBV5-1; clone_size: .; cdr3_nt: TGCGCCAGCAGCTCGGGACAGGGAAACACTGAAGCTTTCTTT; cdr3_aa: CASSSGQGNTEAFF
j_call: TRBJ2-5; d_call: .; v_call: TRBV5-1; clone_size: .; cdr3_nt: TGCGCCAGCAGCCCTGAGGCCAGCCGGGAGACCCAGTACTTC; cdr3_aa: CASSPEASRETQYF
j_call: TRBJ1-3; d_call: .; v_call: TRBV30; clone_size: .; cdr3_nt: TGTGCCTGGAGCAAAAAGGACGCAAACACCATATATTTT; cdr3_aa: CAWSKKDANTIYF
j_call: TRBJ1-5; d_call: .; v_call: TRBV12-3/TRBV12-4; clone_size: .; cdr3_nt: TGTGCCAGCAGTAAGCTCAGCAATCAGCCCCAGCATTTT; cdr3_aa: CASSKLSNQPQHF
j_call: TRBJ1-1; d_call: .; v_call: TRBV5-4; clone_size: .; cdr3_nt: TGTGCCAGCAGCTCCCAGAACACTGAAGCTTTCTTT; cdr3_aa: CASSSQNTEAFF
j_call: TRBJ2-1; d_call: TRBD1; v_call: TRBV24-1; clone_size: .; cdr3_nt: TGTGCCACCAGTGATTGGACAGGGAGCCCCCTTTTCTTC; cdr3_aa: CATSDWTGSPLFF
j_call: TRBJ2-1; d_call: TRBD2; v_call: TRBV19; clone_size: .; cdr3_nt: TGTGCCAGCCAAACGAAGGGACTAGCGGGAGGTGAGCAGTTCTTC; cdr3_aa: CASQTKGLAGGEQFF
j_call: TRBJ2-3; d_call: .; v_call: TRBV9; clone_size: medium-sized; cdr3_nt: TGTGCCAGCTCTCTAGCGCGCACAGATACGCAGTATTTT; cdr3_aa: CASSLARTDTQYF
j_call: TRBJ1-2; d_call: .; v_call: TRBV7-9; clone_size: .; cdr3_nt: TGTGCCAGCAGCTTGTACACAGGGTACGGCTACACCTTC; cdr3_aa: CASSLYTGYGYTF
j_call: TRBJ2-1; d_call: .; v_call: TRBV30; clone_size: .; cdr3_nt: TGTGCCTGGAGTGTACTGATGGAAACTTTTAACAATGAGCAGTTCTTC; cdr3_aa: CAWSVLMETFNNEQFF
j_call: TRBJ2-3; d_call: TRBD1; v_call: TRBV7-2; clone_size: few; cdr3_nt: TGTGCCAGCAGCTCTGTCAAGGGACAGGGGCCAGATACGCAGTATTTT; cdr3_aa: CASSSVKGQGPDTQYF
j_call: TRBJ1-1; d_call: .; v_call: TRBV19; clone_size: .; cdr3_nt: TGTGCCAGTGGGGTACGTGAAGCTTTCTTT; cdr3_aa: CASGVREAFF
j_call: TRBJ2-1; d_call: .; v_call: TRBV6-5; clone_size: .; cdr3_nt: TGTGCCAGCAGTTCGCCCCCTTCGGATCAGCAGTTCTTC; cdr3_aa: CASSSPPSDQQFF
j_call: TRBJ2-2; d_call: TRBD1; v_call: TRBV7-9; clone_size: few; cdr3_nt: TGTGCCAGCCGTGGACAGGCGAACACCGGGGAGCTGTTTTTT; cdr3_aa: CASRGQANTGELFF